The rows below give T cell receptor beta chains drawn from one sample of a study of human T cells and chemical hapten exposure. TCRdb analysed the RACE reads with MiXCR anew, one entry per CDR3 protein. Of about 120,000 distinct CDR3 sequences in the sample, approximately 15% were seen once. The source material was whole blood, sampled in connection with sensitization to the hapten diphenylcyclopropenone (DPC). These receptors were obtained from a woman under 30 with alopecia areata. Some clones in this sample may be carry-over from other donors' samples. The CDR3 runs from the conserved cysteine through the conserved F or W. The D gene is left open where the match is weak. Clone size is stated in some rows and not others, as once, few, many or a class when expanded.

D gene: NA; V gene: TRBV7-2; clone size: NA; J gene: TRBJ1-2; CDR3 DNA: TGTGCCAGCAGCCCCGACCGCAGTCTCTATGGCTACACCTTC; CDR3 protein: CASSPDRSLYGYTF
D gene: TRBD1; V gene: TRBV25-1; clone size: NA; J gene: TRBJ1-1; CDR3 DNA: TGTGCCAGCAGTGTAGGGGCAGGGGGGGACACTGAAGCTTTCTTT; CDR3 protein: CASSVGAGGDTEAFF
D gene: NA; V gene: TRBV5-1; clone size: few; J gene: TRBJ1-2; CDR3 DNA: TGCGCCAGCAGCGTCGACAGCACGATCTATGGCTACACCTTC; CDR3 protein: CASSVDSTIYGYTF
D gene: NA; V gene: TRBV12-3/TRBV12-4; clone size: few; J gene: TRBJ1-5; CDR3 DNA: TGTGCCAGCAGTCTATACAATCAGCCCCAGCATTTT; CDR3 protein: CASSLYNQPQHF
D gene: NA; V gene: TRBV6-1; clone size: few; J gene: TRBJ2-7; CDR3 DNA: TGTGCCAGCCCGCCGGACAGCCTTTCCCTCTACGAGCAGTACTTC; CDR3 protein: CASPPDSLSLYEQYF
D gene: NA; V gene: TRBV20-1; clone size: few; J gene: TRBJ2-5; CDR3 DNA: TGCAGTACCCAGGGGGGGGGCCAAGAGACCCAGTACTTC; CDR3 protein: CSTQGGGQETQYF
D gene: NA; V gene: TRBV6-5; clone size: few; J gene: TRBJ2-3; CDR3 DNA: TGTGCCAGCAGTTACGGGGGCCAAAGCACAGATACGCAGTATTTT; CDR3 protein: CASSYGGQSTDTQYF
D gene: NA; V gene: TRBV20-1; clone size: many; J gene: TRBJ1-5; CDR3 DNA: TGCAGTGCTAGAGAAGGGGGATCCAATCAGCCCCAGCATTTT; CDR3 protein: CSAREGGSNQPQHF
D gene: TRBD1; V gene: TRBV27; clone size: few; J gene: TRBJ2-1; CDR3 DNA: TGTGCCAGCAGTCCGAGGACAGGGAATGAGCAGTTCTTC; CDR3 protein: CASSPRTGNEQFF
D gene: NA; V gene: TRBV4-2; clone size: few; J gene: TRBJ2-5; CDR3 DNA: TGTGCCAGCAGCCAAGGCAACCAAGAGACCCAGTACTTC; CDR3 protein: CASSQGNQETQYF
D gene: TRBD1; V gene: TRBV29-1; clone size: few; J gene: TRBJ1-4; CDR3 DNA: TGCAGCGTTGAAAGGAGGACAGGGGAGGTGGCAACTAATGAAAAACTGTTTTTT; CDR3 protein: CSVERRTGEVATNEKLFF
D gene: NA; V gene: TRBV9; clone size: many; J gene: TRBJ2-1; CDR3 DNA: TGTGCCAGCAGCGAGGCAGAGACCTACTCCTACAATGAGCAGTTCTTC; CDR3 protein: CASSEAETYSYNEQFF
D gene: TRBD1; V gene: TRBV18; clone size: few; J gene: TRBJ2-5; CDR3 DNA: TGTGCCAGCTCACCACCGGAGACAGGGCTCCAAGAGACCCAGTACTTC; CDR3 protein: CASSPPETGLQETQYF
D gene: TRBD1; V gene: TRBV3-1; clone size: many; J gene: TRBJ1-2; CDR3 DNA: TGTGCCAGCAGCCCCGGGACAGGGAGTCATGGCTACACCTTC; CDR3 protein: CASSPGTGSHGYTF
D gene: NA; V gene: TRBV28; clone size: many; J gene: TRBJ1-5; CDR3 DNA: TGTGCCAGCAGTTTCGGAATAAATCAGCCCCAGCATTTT; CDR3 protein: CASSFGINQPQHF
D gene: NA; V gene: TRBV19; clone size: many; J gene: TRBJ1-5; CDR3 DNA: TGTGCCAGTAGTGATGGGGTGGTCGGTAGCGATCAGCCCCAGCATTTT; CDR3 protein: CASSDGVVGSDQPQHF